A selection of T cell receptor beta chains follows, all from one sample in a study of T cells in Graves' hyperthyroidism and ophthalmopathy. TCRdb redid the calling of the multiplex PCR reads with MiXCR, one entry per CDR3 protein. Among around 620,000 distinct CDR3 sequences, approximately 15% were seen once, and the ten largest hold roughly 6.9%. The sequencing input was blood. The receptors were gathered from a woman in her late teens or twenties with Graves' ophthalmopathy. The CDR3 runs from the conserved cysteine through the conserved F or W. Fields, in order: clone size, J gene, CDR3 length, V gene, CDR3 protein. For some rows the clone size is stated as once, few or many, or as a class when expanded; others skip it.

-	TRBJ2-7	16	TRBV10-3	CAISGGTSGSIHEQYF
few	TRBJ2-1	15	TRBV6-5	CASHLLAGATNEQFF
many	TRBJ2-1	18	TRBV6-2/TRBV6-3	CASSYSLTSGMWYNEQFF
few	TRBJ2-7	17	TRBV20-1	CSASRTSGTTRSGEQYF
-	TRBJ2-7	16	TRBV9	CASSVDPGLSSYEQYF
many	TRBJ2-7	16	TRBV30	CAWSPTSGESSYEQYF
many	TRBJ2-5	17	TRBV6-1	CASSSPSGRMGAETQYF
many	TRBJ2-7	14	TRBV27	CASALAGDFGEQYF
few	TRBJ1-2	15	TRBV19	CASSIAEGADYGYTF
few	TRBJ2-7	15	TRBV20-1	CSASPGLAGAYEQYF
-	TRBJ2-7	15	TRBV20-1	CSASAGARGPYEQYF
many	TRBJ2-3	13	TRBV12-3/TRBV12-4	CASNSGSTDTQYF
few	TRBJ2-2	15	TRBV27	CASSYLATYTGELFF